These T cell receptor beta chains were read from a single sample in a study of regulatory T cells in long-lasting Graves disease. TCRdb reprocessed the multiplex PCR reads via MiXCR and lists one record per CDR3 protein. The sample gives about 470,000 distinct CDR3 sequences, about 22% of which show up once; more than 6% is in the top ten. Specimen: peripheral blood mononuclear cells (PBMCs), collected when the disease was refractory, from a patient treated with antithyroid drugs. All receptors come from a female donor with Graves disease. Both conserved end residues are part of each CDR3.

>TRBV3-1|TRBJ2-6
CASSQGVVSSGANVLTF
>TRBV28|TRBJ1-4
CASSSRTGGASTNEKLFF
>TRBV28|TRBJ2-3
CASSSMDRGTDTQYF
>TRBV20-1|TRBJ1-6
CSAQGQVVGANSPLHF
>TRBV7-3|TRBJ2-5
CASSLMSGGDQETQYF
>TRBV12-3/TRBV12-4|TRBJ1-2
CASSLFAGGPLLGYTF
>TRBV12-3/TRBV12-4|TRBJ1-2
CASSLMTGIYGYTF
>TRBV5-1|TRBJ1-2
CASSLDGQGGYTF
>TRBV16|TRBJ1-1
CASSQAPATEAFF
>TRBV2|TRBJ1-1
CASRVREAEAFF
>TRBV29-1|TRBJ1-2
CSVGGAAVNYGYTF